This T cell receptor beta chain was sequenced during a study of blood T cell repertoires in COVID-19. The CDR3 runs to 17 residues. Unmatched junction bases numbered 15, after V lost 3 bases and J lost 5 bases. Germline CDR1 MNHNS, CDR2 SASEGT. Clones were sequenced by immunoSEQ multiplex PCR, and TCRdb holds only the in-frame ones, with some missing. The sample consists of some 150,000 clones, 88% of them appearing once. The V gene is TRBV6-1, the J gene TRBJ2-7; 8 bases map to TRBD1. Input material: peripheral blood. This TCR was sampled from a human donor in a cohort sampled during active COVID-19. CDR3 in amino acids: CASSDPYPGDRIHEQYF. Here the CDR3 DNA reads TGTGCCAGCAGTGACCCTTATCCGGGGGACAGGATCCACGAGCAGTACTTC.